These 4 T cell receptor beta chains originate from one sample sequenced in a study of cytomegalovirus exposure and HLA in healthy donors. The primer mix had 60 Vbeta and 13 Jbeta primers. Clones were read by immunoSEQ multiplex PCR, and TCRdb kept only the in-frame ones, dropping some. The data hold around 110,000 clones, with less than 85% observed a single time. The material sequenced was PBMCs. These receptors were taken from a man in his sixties in good health and CMV-seronegative.

V and J are TRBV5-1 and TRBJ1-5, with TRBD1 as a possible D gene (5 bases). Germline assignment: CDR1 SGHRS and CDR2 YFSETQ. V was shortened by 2 bases and J by 7 bases, with 13 bases between the two germline ends. The CDR3 sequence is 14 residues long. CDR3 coding DNA: TGCGCCAGCAGCTTAGGGTGGGGGGAACAGCCCCAGCATTTT. Translation: CASSLGWGEQPQHF. The full variable domain, with the rest looked up from reference TRBV5-1 and TRBJ1-5, is KAGVTQTPRYLIKTRGQQVTLSCSPISGHRSVSWYQQTPGQGLQFLFEYFSETQRNKGNFPGRFSGRQFSNSRSEMNVSTLELGDSALYLCASSLGWGEQPQHFGDGTRLSIL.

The chain combines TRBV7-2 with TRBJ2-2, with no clear D. Germline V gene lookup returns CDR1 SGHTA and CDR2 FQGNSA. The CDR3 consists of 18 residues. Trimming left V 0 bases short and J 0 bases short, with 14 bases between. The CDR3 DNA sequence: TGTGCCAGCAGCTTAGCGTCGTCTCTGACAACGAACACCGGGGAGCTGTTTTTT. As protein: CASSLASSLTTNTGELFF.

In this sample, this clone turned up a few times. Additional DNA sequences in this sample encode the identical CDR3. The genes are TRBV19 and TRBJ2-5; 10 bases line up with TRBD1. Germline V gene sequence: CDR1 LNHDA, CDR2 SQIVND (reference sequence). Trimming took 5 bases from V and 4 from J; bases not matched to a gene: 1. This CDR3 comprises 13 residues. The CDR3 sequence is CASSGQGGETQYF. CDR3 in DNA: TGTGCCAGTAGTGGACAGGGGGGAGAGACCCAGTACTTC.

V and J are TRBV20-1 and TRBJ2-7; TRBD1 aligns across 9 bases. V lost 5 bases and J lost 10; bases outside the gene matches: 6. Germline values: CDR1 DFQATT, CDR2 SNEGSKA (reference sequence). The CDR3 loop spans 11 amino acids. CDR3 nucleotide sequence: TGCAGTGCTTCCGGGACAGGGCGTCAGTACTTC. Translation gives CSASGTGRQYF.